A selection of T cell receptor beta chains follows, all from one sample in a study of beta chain features in type 1 diabetes. Data came from immunoSEQ multiplex PCR; TCRdb stores just in-frame clones and leaves some out. This table holds 400,000 to 600,000 clones, around 30% found once. The specimen was naive CD4+ T cells from blood. Receptor source: a man between 18 and 29 years old in good health. Each CDR3 is given with its conserved first and last residue. A D gene is named only where the DNA matches it firmly. Rows may omit the clone size; those that give it use once, few, many or a size class.

length	V	D	J	size	CDR3	DNA
12	TRBV18	NA	TRBJ2-3	few	CASSRGTDTQYF	TGTGCCAGCTCACGAGGGACAGATACGCAGTATTTT
15	TRBV19	NA	TRBJ2-1	few	CASSLTGHSRDEQFF	TGTGCCAGTAGCTTGACAGGCCATAGTAGGGATGAGCAGTTCTTC
13	TRBV5-4	TRBD1	TRBJ2-5	NA	CASSPDRGETQYF	TGTGCCAGCAGTCCGGACAGGGGAGAGACCCAGTACTTC
18	TRBV28	NA	TRBJ2-1	few	CASSLLIGRDKVRNEQFF	TGTGCCAGCAGTTTGTTAATAGGGCGGGACAAAGTGAGGAATGAGCAGTTCTTC
14	TRBV4-3	NA	TRBJ2-5	NA	CASSQEWGEETQYF	TGCGCCAGCAGCCAAGAATGGGGAGAAGAGACCCAGTACTTC
14	TRBV25-1	NA	TRBJ2-1	few	CASSQSRGRGEQFF	TGTGCCAGCAGTCAGTCGAGGGGCAGAGGTGAGCAGTTCTTC
15	TRBV30	TRBD1	TRBJ2-7	few	CAWSVPPGGSYEQYF	TGTGCCTGGAGTGTACCACCAGGGGGCTCCTACGAGCAGTACTTC
13	TRBV19	NA	TRBJ2-7	NA	CASSIEVTYEQYF	TGTGCCAGTAGTATCGAGGTTACCTACGAGCAGTACTTC
9	TRBV7-9	NA	TRBJ2-4	NA	CASSLPPYF	TGTGCCAGCAGCTTACCTCCGTACTTC
13	TRBV6-5	NA	TRBJ2-7	NA	CASRRGGGNEQYF	TGTGCCAGCAGAAGGGGAGGGGGCAACGAGCAGTACTTC
13	TRBV30	NA	TRBJ1-1	few	CACRYKTNTEAFF	TGTGCCTGTAGGTACAAAACGAACACTGAAGCTTTCTTT
13	TRBV25-1	NA	TRBJ1-1	NA	CASSEFGRAEAFF	TGTGCCAGCAGTGAATTTGGGAGGGCTGAAGCTTTCTTT
13	TRBV29-1	TRBD2	TRBJ2-5	NA	CSVVRERGETQYF	TGCAGCGTTGTTCGGGAGCGGGGAGAGACCCAGTACTTC
12	TRBV30	NA	TRBJ2-7	few	CAWSKVLYEQYF	TGTGCCTGGAGTAAGGTCCTGTACGAGCAGTACTTC
12	TRBV7-9	NA	TRBJ2-3	NA	CASSLRRDTQYF	TGTGCCAGCAGCTTAAGGAGAGATACGCAGTATTTT
16	TRBV14	TRBD2	TRBJ2-1	NA	CASSPRGGHSYNEQFF	TGTGCCAGCAGCCCTCGGGGGGGGCACTCCTACAATGAGCAGTTCTTC
15	TRBV4-1	TRBD1	TRBJ2-1	NA	CASSQPGQGINEQFF	TGCGCCAGCAGCCAACCGGGACAGGGGATCAATGAGCAGTTCTTC
17	TRBV7-9	TRBD2	TRBJ2-1	few	CASSFSLAELSYNEQFF	TGTGCCAGCAGCTTCTCACTAGCGGAGCTCTCCTACAATGAGCAGTTCTTC
15	TRBV6-1	TRBD2	TRBJ2-1	once	CASSEESGRYNEQFF	TGTGCCAGCAGTGAAGAGAGCGGGAGATACAATGAGCAGTTCTTC
15	TRBV28	NA	TRBJ1-5	few	CASRSWEVGNQPQHF	TGTGCCAGCAGGTCTTGGGAAGTGGGCAATCAGCCCCAGCATTTT
13	TRBV9	NA	TRBJ2-1	NA	CASSPGSRDEQFF	TGTGCCAGCAGCCCTGGAAGTAGGGATGAGCAGTTCTTC
15	TRBV5-1	NA	TRBJ2-1	few	CASSLDGERYNEQFF	TGCGCCAGCAGCTTGGACGGGGAGAGGTACAATGAGCAGTTCTTC
14	TRBV19	TRBD1	TRBJ2-1	few	CASSLDRVYNEQFF	TGTGCCAGTAGTTTGGACAGGGTATACAATGAGCAGTTCTTC
16	TRBV30	NA	TRBJ2-3	NA	CAWSADSRRSTDTQYF	TGTGCCTGGAGTGCCGACTCTCGAAGGAGCACAGATACGCAGTATTTT
13	TRBV19	TRBD1	TRBJ2-3	NA	CASSRDRGDTQYF	TGTGCCAGTAGCCGGGACAGGGGAGATACGCAGTATTTT
13	TRBV4-3	NA	TRBJ2-7	few	CASSHARGGEQYF	TGCGCCAGCAGCCATGCCCGGGGAGGAGAGCAGTACTTC
15	TRBV18	TRBD2	TRBJ2-3	NA	CASSPPGGPGDTQYF	TGTGCCAGCTCACCACCGGGAGGGCCTGGAGATACGCAGTATTTT
15	TRBV30	NA	TRBJ2-5	NA	CAWSVWRGRTETQYF	TGTGCCTGGAGTGTATGGCGGGGGCGTACGGAGACCCAGTACTTC
14	TRBV29-1	NA	TRBJ2-2	few	CSARVGSLTGELFF	TGCAGCGCCCGAGTGGGGTCACTCACCGGGGAGCTGTTTTTT
12	TRBV15	NA	TRBJ2-5	few	CATSRGRETQYF	TGTGCCACCAGCAGAGGACGAGAGACCCAGTACTTC
14	TRBV6-4	TRBD1	TRBJ2-3	NA	CASSLTGDEDTQYF	TGTGCCAGCAGCCTTACAGGGGATGAGGATACGCAGTATTTT
10	TRBV29-1	NA	TRBJ1-2	NA	CSVFNYGYTF	TGCAGCGTTTTCAACTATGGCTACACCTTC
15	TRBV9	NA	TRBJ1-5	NA	CASSPRPSSNQPQHF	TGTGCCAGCAGCCCCCGCCCGTCTAGCAATCAGCCCCAGCATTTT
14	TRBV5-1	NA	TRBJ2-2	few	CASSWGQSKGELFF	TGCGCCAGCAGCTGGGGACAATCAAAAGGGGAGCTGTTTTTT
11	TRBV19	NA	TRBJ2-1	NA	CASFSGTEQFF	TGTGCCAGTTTTTCGGGAACTGAGCAGTTCTTC
15	TRBV30	TRBD2	TRBJ2-2	NA	CAWSVAGGYTGELFF	TGTGCCTGGAGTGTAGCGGGAGGATACACCGGGGAGCTGTTTTTT
14	TRBV7-6	NA	TRBJ2-1	few	CASSLVRRGNEQFF	TGTGCCAGCAGCTTAGTGCGGCGAGGGAATGAGCAGTTCTTC
12	TRBV29-1	NA	TRBJ2-7	few	CSVVGGTGEQYF	TGCAGCGTTGTTGGGGGTACAGGGGAGCAGTACTTC
15	TRBV5-1	TRBD2	TRBJ2-7	few	CASSLVLAGASEQYF	TGCGCCAGCAGCTTGGTCCTAGCGGGAGCTTCCGAGCAGTACTTC
12	TRBV2	NA	TRBJ2-7	few	CASRIQGYEQYF	TGTGCCAGCAGGATACAGGGCTACGAGCAGTACTTC
13	TRBV30	NA	TRBJ2-1	few	CAWNEGRGNEQFF	TGTGCCTGGAACGAGGGGAGGGGGAATGAGCAGTTCTTC